The T cell receptor (beta chain) described here comes from a study of identical twins. The study's findings and limits: A lower insertion count was a feature of abundant cord blood beta clonotypes, with no such feature in memory repertoires.

A template switching step contributed a universal primer site, while unique molecular identifiers were present in the cDNA. TCRdb reanalysed the 5' RACE reads using MiXCR and keeps one entry per CDR3 protein. The data show about 240,000 distinct CDR3 sequences, 7.5% seen once. Healthy Caucasians, and only they, were the donors. There are many counts of this clonotype. Its antigen is unidentified. V was cut by 3 bases and J by 4 bases, with 6 bases left in between. This CDR3 has 11 residues. Germline CDR1 and CDR2: SQVTM and ANQGSEA. The same sample was also used in a study of yellow fever vaccine responses in identical twins. That investigation notes: Twin vaccine T cell responses reportedly seemed partly convergent, partly personalized.

The clonotype originates from a woman between 18 and 30 years old in good health. Input material: CD8+ T cells sorted from blood. The chain employs TRBV29-1 and TRBJ1-2; no firm D call. The CDR3 bases are TGCAGCGTTGATCAGAGCTATGGCTACACCTTC. It is translated as CSVDQSYGYTF. Looking up the rest from reference TRBV29-1 and TRBJ1-2 gives the full variable domain: SAVISQKPSRDICQRGTSLTIQCQVDSQVTMMFWYRQQPGQSLTLIATANQGSEATYESGFVIDKFPISRPNLTFSTLTVSNMSPEDSSIYLCSVDQSYGYTFGSGTRLTVV.